This TCR beta chain was sequenced in a study of blood T cells in healthy people across ages. Study-level points and caveats: Unsorted PBMCs ruled out conclusive naive versus antigen-experienced comparison. Age brought a roughly linear fall in TCR beta diversity measured per million T cells.

No fewer than 6 micrograms of total RNA were isolated from every sample. The CDR3 covers 16 residues. CDR1 and CDR2 (germline): SGHRS, YFSETQ. The V gene lost 3 bases and the J gene lost 2 bases, with 17 bases spanning the gap. Primers used in a second PCR of about 6 to 11 cycles were a sample-barcoded 5' primer and a J-beta primer mix. TCRdb processed the 5' RACE reads anew with MiXCR; each CDR3 protein has one entry. The profile shows about 1 million distinct CDR3 sequences, more than 40% of them singletons. Notes on this clonotype: Its antigen is not known.

The sequence was collected from a woman aged 55-70 years in good health. Sequencing was carried out using blood. The chain couples TRBV5-1 to TRBJ2-5; D unresolved. CDR3 region: CASSSHGRAGQETQYF. The CDR3 DNA reads TGCGCCAGCAGCTCTCACGGACGGGCTGGGCAAGAGACCCAGTACTTC. The variable domain in full, completed from reference TRBV5-1 and TRBJ2-5, reads KAGVTQTPRYLIKTRGQQVTLSCSPISGHRSVSWYQQTPGQGLQFLFEYFSETQRNKGNFPGRFSGRQFSNSRSEMNVSTLELGDSALYLCASSSHGRAGQETQYFGPGTRLLVL.